The source of this TCR beta chain is a study of T cells in Graves' hyperthyroidism and ophthalmopathy. V gave up 3 bases and J gave up 5 bases; unmatched junction bases: 5. This CDR3 is built from 16 residues. There are many counts of this clonotype. TCR beta CDR3 regions were amplified from RNA transcripts. Researchers ran a first-round RT-PCR on the TCR CDR3 using the HTBI primer set. One entry per CDR3 protein, called by TCRdb with MiXCR from the multiplex PCR reads. Among approximately 700,000 distinct CDR3 sequences, about 17% were seen once, and the ten largest hold under 8.5%. This receptor was identified in a man aged 18 to 29 with Graves' hyperthyroidism. Sample: blood. This chain uses TRBV12-3 or TRBV12-4 with TRBJ2-7; 15 bases line up with TRBD2. The CDR3 sequence: CASSFRTSGRVHEQYF. The DNA for the CDR3 is TGTGCCAGCAGTTTCCGGACTAGCGGGAGGGTGCACGAGCAGTACTTC.